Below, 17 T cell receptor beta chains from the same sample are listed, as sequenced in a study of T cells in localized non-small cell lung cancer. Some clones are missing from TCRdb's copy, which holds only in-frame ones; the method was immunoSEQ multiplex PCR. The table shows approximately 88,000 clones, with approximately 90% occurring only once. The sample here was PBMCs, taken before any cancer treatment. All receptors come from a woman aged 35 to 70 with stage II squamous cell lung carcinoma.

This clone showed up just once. In nucleotides, the CDR3 is TGCAGCGTGTGGGTGATTGCGAATGAGCAGTTCTTC. Amino acids: CSVWVIANEQFF. The chain recombines TRBV29-1 with TRBJ2-1; D is unclear. This CDR3 region has 12 residues. The germline V gene has CDR1 SQVTM and CDR2 ANQGSEA. Between the trimmed V and J ends, which lost 6 bases and 7 bases, there was a span of 13 bases.

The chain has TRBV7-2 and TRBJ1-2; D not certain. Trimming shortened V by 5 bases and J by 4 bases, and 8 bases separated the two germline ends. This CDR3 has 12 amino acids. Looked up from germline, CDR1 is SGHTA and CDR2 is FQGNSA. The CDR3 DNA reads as TGTGCCAGCAGCAAGACGGGCTATGGCTACACCTTC. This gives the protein CASSKTGYGYTF.

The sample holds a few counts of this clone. The CDR3 DNA sequence: TGTGCCAGCAGCCCGGGGACACCATATCAGCCCCAGCATTTT. It encodes CASSPGTPYQPQHF. The chain carries TRBV6-6 and TRBJ1-5, with D tentatively TRBD1 (6 bases). V shed 6 bases and J shed 5 bases, with 14 bases lying between them. The germline gives CDR1 MNHNY, CDR2 SVGAGI (reference sequence). This CDR3 has 14 residues.

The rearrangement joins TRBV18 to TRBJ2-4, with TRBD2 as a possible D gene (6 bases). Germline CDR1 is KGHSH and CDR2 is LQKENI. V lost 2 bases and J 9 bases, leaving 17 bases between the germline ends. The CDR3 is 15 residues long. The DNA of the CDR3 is TGTGCCAGCTCACCAATCCCTAGCGATGGAAGCATTCAGTACTTC. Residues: CASSPIPSDGSIQYF.

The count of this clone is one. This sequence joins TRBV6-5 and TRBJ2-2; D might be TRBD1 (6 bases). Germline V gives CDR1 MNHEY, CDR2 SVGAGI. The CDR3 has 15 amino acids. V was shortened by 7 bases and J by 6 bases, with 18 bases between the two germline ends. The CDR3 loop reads CASNTKQGYPGELFF. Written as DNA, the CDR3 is TGTGCCAGCAACACAAAACAGGGTTACCCCGGGGAGCTGTTTTTT.

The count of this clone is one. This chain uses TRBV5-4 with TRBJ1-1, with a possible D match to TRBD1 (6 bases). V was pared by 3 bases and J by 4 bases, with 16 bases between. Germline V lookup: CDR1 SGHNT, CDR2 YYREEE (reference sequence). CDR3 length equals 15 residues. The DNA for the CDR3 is TGTGCCAGCAGCTACGGAACAGGGTTCAGCACTGAAGCTTTCTTT. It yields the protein CASSYGTGFSTEAFF.

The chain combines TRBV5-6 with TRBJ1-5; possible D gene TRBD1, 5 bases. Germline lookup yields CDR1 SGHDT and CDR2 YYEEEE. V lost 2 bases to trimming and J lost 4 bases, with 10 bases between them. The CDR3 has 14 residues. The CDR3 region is CASSLSGLNQPQHF. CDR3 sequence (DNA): TGTGCCAGCAGCTTATCAGGGCTGAATCAGCCCCAGCATTTT. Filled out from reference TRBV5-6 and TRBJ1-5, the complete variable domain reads DAGVTQSPTHLIKTRGQQVTLRCSPKSGHDTVSWYQQALGQGPQFIFQYYEEEERQRGNFPDRFSGHQFPNYSSELNVNALLLGDSALYLCASSLSGLNQPQHFGDGTRLSIL.

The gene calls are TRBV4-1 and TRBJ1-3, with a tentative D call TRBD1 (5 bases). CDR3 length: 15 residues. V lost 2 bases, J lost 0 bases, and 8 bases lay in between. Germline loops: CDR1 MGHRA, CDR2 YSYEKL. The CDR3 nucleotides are TGCGCCAGCAGCCAAAGGGGAAACTCTGGAAACACCATATATTTT. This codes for CASSQRGNSGNTIYF.

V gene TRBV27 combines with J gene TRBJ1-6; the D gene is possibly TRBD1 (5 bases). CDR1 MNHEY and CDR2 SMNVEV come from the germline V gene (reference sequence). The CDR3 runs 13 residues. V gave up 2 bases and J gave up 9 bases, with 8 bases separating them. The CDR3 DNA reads TGTGCCAGCAGTTTAGGGGGGGGTTCACCCCTCCACTTT. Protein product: CASSLGGGSPLHF.

The CDR3, as DNA: TGTGCCAGCAGTGGGGGTAGCGGGGCCTCCTACAATGAGCAGTTCTTC. This codes for CASSGGSGASYNEQFF. The V gene is TRBV6-1, the J gene TRBJ2-1; 8 bases agree with TRBD2. The CDR3 covers 16 residues. Germline assignment: CDR1 MNHNS and CDR2 SASEGT. Trimming at V came to 4 bases and at J to 0 bases, leaving 5 bases not matched to a gene.

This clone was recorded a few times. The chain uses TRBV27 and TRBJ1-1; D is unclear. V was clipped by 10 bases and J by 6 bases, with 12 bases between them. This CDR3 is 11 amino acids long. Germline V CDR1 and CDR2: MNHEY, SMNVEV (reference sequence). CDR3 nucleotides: TGTGCCACCTTAATTGGGGCTGAAGCTTTCTTT. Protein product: CATLIGAEAFF.

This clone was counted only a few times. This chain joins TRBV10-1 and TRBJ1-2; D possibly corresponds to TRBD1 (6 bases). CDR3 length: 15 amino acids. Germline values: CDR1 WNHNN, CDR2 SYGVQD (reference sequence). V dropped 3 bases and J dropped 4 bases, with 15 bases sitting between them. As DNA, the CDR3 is TGCGCCAGCAGTGATATTCTGGACAGACCCTATGGCTACACCTTC. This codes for CASSDILDRPYGYTF.

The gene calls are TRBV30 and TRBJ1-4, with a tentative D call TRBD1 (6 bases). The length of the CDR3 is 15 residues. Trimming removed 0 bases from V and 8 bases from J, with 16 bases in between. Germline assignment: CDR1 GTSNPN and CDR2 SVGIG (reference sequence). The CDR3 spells CAWSVGTPRREKLFF. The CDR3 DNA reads TGTGCCTGGAGTGTGGGGACACCTAGGAGGGAAAAACTGTTTTTT.

The CDR3 reads CASSLSSGFPYEQYF. The CDR3, as DNA: TGTGCCAGCAGCTTATCTAGCGGGTTCCCCTACGAGCAGTACTTC. The chain uses TRBV11-2 and TRBJ2-7; 8 nucleotides align to TRBD2. The junction had 5 bases not matched to a gene; V was cut back by 2 bases and J by 2 bases. Germline-derived CDR1 and CDR2 are SGHAT and FQNNGV. The CDR3 covers 15 residues.

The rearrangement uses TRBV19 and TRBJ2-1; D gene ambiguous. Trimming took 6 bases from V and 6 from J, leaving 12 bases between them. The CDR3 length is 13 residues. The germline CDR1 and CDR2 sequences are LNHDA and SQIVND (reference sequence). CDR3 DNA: TGTGCCAGTAGCGCCTCGGGTATCAATGAGCAGTTCTTC. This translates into CASSASGINEQFF.

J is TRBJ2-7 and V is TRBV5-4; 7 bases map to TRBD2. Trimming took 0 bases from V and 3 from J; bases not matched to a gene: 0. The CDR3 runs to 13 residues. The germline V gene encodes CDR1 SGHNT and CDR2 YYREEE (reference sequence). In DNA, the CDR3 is TGTGCCAGCAGCTTGGGGGGGGGCTACGAGCAGTACTTC. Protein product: CASSLGGGYEQYF.

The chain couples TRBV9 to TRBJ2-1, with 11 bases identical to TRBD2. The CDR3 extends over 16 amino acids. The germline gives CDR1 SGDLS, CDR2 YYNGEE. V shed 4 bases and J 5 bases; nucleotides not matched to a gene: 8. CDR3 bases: TGTGCCAGCAGCCCCCATACGGGACTAGCGGACAATGAGCAGTTCTTC. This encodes CASSPHTGLADNEQFF.